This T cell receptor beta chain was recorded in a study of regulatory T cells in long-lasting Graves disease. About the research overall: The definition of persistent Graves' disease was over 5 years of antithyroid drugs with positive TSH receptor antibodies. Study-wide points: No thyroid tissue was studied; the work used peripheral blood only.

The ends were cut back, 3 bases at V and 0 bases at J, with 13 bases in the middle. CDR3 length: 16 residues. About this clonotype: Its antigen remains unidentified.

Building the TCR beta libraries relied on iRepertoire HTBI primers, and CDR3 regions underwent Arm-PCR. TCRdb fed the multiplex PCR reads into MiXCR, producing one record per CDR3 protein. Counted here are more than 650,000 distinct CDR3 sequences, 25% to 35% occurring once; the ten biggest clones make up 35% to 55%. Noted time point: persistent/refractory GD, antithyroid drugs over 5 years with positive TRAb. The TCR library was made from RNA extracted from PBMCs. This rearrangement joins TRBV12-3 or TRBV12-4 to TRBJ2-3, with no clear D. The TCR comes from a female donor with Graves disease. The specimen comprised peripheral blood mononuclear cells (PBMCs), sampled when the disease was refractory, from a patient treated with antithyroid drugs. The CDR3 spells CASSFAVGTSTDTQYF. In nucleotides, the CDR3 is TGTGCCAGCAGTTTTGCCGTGGGAACTAGCACAGATACGCAGTATTTT.